This is a list of T cell receptor beta chains from one sample in a study of post-analysis software for immune sequencing data. TCRdb recomputed calls from the PCR reads with MiXCR, one row per CDR3 protein. The profile shows hundreds of thousands of distinct CDR3 sequences, approximately 59% of them singletons. Material for sequencing was blood. Receptor source: a girl aged 2 to 9 with multiple sclerosis. CDR3s include the opening cysteine and the closing phenylalanine or tryptophan. D genes are given only for firm matches. Clone size is given for some rows only: seen once, a few or many times, or a class if the clone is expanded.

>TRBD2|NA|TRBJ2-5|TRBV6-2/TRBV6-3|16
TGTGCCAGCAGTTACTTCCTAGCGGGAGAGGGAGAGACCCAGTACTTC
CASSYFLAGEGETQYF
>TRBD2|few|TRBJ2-3|TRBV5-1|18
TGCGCCAGCAGCTTGGGCGCGGGGGGCTCTTACAGCACAGATACGCAGTATTTT
CASSLGAGGSYSTDTQYF
>TRBD2|NA|TRBJ2-1|TRBV10-3|13
TGTGCCATCAGTCTAGCGGGAGCCAATGAGCAGTTCTTC
CAISLAGANEQFF
>NA|NA|TRBJ2-3|TRBV6-5|11
TGTGCCAGCGAAATGAAAGATACGCAGTATTTT
CASEMKDTQYF
>NA|few|TRBJ1-4|TRBV4-2|16
TGTGCCAGCAGCCAAGGAGGGGAAAGCGCTAATGAAAAACTGTTTTTT
CASSQGGESANEKLFF
>NA|few|TRBJ1-1|TRBV29-1|13
TGCAGCCAACTCCGGTTCGGGGGTACTGAAGCTTTCTTT
CSQLRFGGTEAFF
>NA|NA|TRBJ2-1|TRBV3-1|14
TGTGCCAGCAGCCAAGCGCACGCTTACGATGAGCAGTTCTTC
CASSQAHAYDEQFF
>NA|NA|TRBJ1-1|TRBV6-1|16
TGTGCCAGCAGTGAACCGATCCCGAAGAGGTACACTGAAGCTTTCTTT
CASSEPIPKRYTEAFF
>NA|NA|TRBJ1-6|TRBV20-1|13
TGCAGTGCTAGAACAGACAGGAATTCACCCCTCCACTTT
CSARTDRNSPLHF
>TRBD1|few|TRBJ1-2|TRBV29-1|12
TGCAGCGCCCGTGACAGGGTGGATGGCTACACCTTC
CSARDRVDGYTF
>TRBD1|NA|TRBJ2-7|TRBV5-1|18
TGCGCCAGCAGCTTGGCCGGGACAGGGGGCGGTTTGTCCTACGAGCAGTACTTC
CASSLAGTGGGLSYEQYF
>NA|NA|TRBJ2-5|TRBV29-1|12
TGCAGCGTGTGGATAGGGGGGGACGAGCGGTACTTC
CSVWIGGDERYF
>TRBD1|NA|TRBJ2-4|TRBV7-3|15
TGTGCCAGTAGACCGACAGGGACGGCCAAAAACATTCAGTACTTC
CASRPTGTAKNIQYF
>NA|NA|TRBJ2-5|TRBV28|13
TGTGCCACCCACCTGACGGACACGGAGACCCAGTACTTC
CATHLTDTETQYF
>TRBD2|few|TRBJ2-3|TRBV6-4|16
TGTGCCAGCAGTGACTCTTCGGGCGGGGGGGCAGATACGCAGTATTTT
CASSDSSGGGADTQYF
>NA|NA|TRBJ2-5|TRBV29-1|12
TGCAGCGTTGATAAGGGGGGCGAGACCCAGTACTTC
CSVDKGGETQYF
>NA|few|TRBJ2-3|TRBV11-2|17
TGTGCCAGCAGCTCGCTTTCGGCTAGCCAAAACACAGATACGCAGTATTTT
CASSSLSASQNTDTQYF
>NA|NA|TRBJ2-1|TRBV7-2|15
TGTGCCAGCAGCTTAGGTACCTATGGGACTGTTGAGCAGTTCTTC
CASSLGTYGTVEQFF
>NA|few|TRBJ2-1|TRBV15|16
TGTGCCACCAGCAGAGCCCCGGGACGTTCCGAGGATGAGCAGTTCTTC
CATSRAPGRSEDEQFF
>TRBD1|NA|TRBJ1-2|TRBV6-4|14
TGTGCCAGCAGTGACTTGGGACAGACCGATGGCTACACCTTC
CASSDLGQTDGYTF
>NA|NA|TRBJ2-5|TRBV6-9|13
TGTGCCAGCGAGTTCTTTGACGAGGGGACCCAGTACTTC
CASEFFDEGTQYF
>NA|NA|TRBJ1-2|TRBV11-2|17
TGTGCCAGCAGACAAAGCGGCGGGGGGTCGTTTAACTATGGCTACACCTTC
CASRQSGGGSFNYGYTF
>NA|NA|TRBJ2-1|TRBV20-1|15
TGCAGTGCTAGAGGGGCTAGCGACCAATACAATGAGCAGTTCTTC
CSARGASDQYNEQFF
>TRBD1|few|TRBJ2-5|TRBV7-9|15
TGTGCCAGCAGCCAAGGGACAGCACCTCAAGAGACCCAGTACTTC
CASSQGTAPQETQYF
>TRBD1|NA|TRBJ1-5|TRBV7-9|13
TGTGCCAGCAGCCTGACAGGGGCTCAGCCCCAGCATTTT
CASSLTGAQPQHF
>NA|few|TRBJ1-1|TRBV7-8|15
TGTGCCAGCAGCGCATGGGGCGGTAGGGACACTGAAGCTTTCTTT
CASSAWGGRDTEAFF
>NA|NA|TRBJ2-7|TRBV15|16
TGTGCCACCAGCCGACTGTTCAGGCACCACACCTACGAGCAGTACTTC
CATSRLFRHHTYEQYF
>NA|few|TRBJ1-2|TRBV29-1|11
TGCAGCGTACAGGAGAACTATGGCTACACCTTC
CSVQENYGYTF
>TRBD1|NA|TRBJ1-1|TRBV6-4|16
TGTGCCAGCAGTGACTGCCGGGGGGCAGGGGGCACTGAAGCTTTCTTT
CASSDCRGAGGTEAFF